Given below is one TCR beta chain in context. Its antigen remains unknown. Amplified TCR beta CDR3 regions derived from RNA transcripts. Carried out on the TCR CDR3, a first-round RT-PCR used the HTBI primer set. Each CDR3 protein gets one entry after TCRdb re-called the multiplex PCR reads with MiXCR. The data hold hundreds of thousands of distinct CDR3 sequences, with roughly 15% observed a single time. The data are from a study of T cells in Graves' hyperthyroidism and ophthalmopathy. Disease duration was under 3 months in the ophthalmopathy patients, who also had a Clinical Activity Score of at least 3 and a NOSPECS grade of at least 4. Study-wide results and limits: Most thyroid clonotypes that were expanded above 0.001 also turned up in blood.

This receptor was obtained from a woman in her 50s with Graves' ophthalmopathy. The sequencing input was blood.

The CDR3 coding sequence is TGTGCCAGCAGTTCCCTGGGCGGGAGAAATAATGAGCAGTTCTTC. It yields the protein CASSSLGGRNNEQFF. V and J are TRBV6-1 and TRBJ2-1; 7 bases fit TRBD2. The trim removed 5 bases at V and 7 bases at J, leaving 11 bases unmatched. CDR3 length: 15 amino acids. CDR1 and CDR2 (germline): MNHNS, SASEGT.